This TCR beta chain was identified in a study of CD8+CD57+ T cells in acquired aplastic anemia. Background on the study: The DNA of sorted CD4+ and CD8+ cells averaged around 3 ug. Study findings and constraints: Fewer than 35 sequences, all CD8+ CDR3, were shared between patients and controls.

For sequencing, patients were chosen who had shown expansion of CD8+CD57+ cells by flow cytometry. The enrolled patients all had severe acquired aplastic anemia. Therapy had not been given to patients before blood sampling. This clonotype was detected many times. What it binds is unknown. Germline values: CDR1 SGHDT, CDR2 YYEEEE. This CDR3 contains 14 residues. The V end lost 0 bases, the J end lost 5 bases, and 12 bases lay between the germline ends. Profiling of TCR beta VDJ combinations and CDR3 sequences used genomic DNA as template. TCRdb ran MiXCR on the reads and lists one entry per CDR3 protein. The table shows approximately 150,000 distinct CDR3 sequences, with about 45% occurring only once.

V gene TRBV5-6 combines with J gene TRBJ2-7, with D tentatively TRBD1 (5 bases). This clonotype was sampled from a human donor with aplastic anemia. Sequences were obtained from sorted CD4+, CD8+, or CD8+CD57+ T cells (not recorded which) from PBMCs. Written as DNA, the CDR3 is TGTGCCAGCAGCTTGGGCAGGGCTCGGGACGAGCAGTACTTC. Residues: CASSLGRARDEQYF.